One and the same sample provided the 9 T cell receptor beta chains below, sequenced in a study of cytomegalovirus exposure and HLA in healthy donors. PCR was performed using 60 Vbeta and 13 Jbeta primers. Profiled with immunoSEQ multiplex PCR; TCRdb holds only in-frame clones, not every one. Of 120,000 or so clones in the sample, 75% were seen once. The sample comprised PBMCs. These receptors originate from a woman between 40 and 50 years old in good health and CMV-seropositive.

In nucleotides, the CDR3 is TGTGCCAGCAGTTTAGACACCCGCAATCAGCCCCAGCATTTT. Protein product: CASSLDTRNQPQHF. The V call is TRBV6-5, the J call TRBJ1-5; D gene unclear. This CDR3 has 14 residues. Between the trimmed V and J ends, which lost 4 bases and 2 bases, there was a span of 9 bases. Germline CDR1 reads MNHEY; CDR2 reads SVGAGI.

The V and J genes are TRBV4-1 and TRBJ1-6; tentative D call: TRBD1 (6 bases). CDR3 length: 15 amino acids. Germline V lookup: CDR1 MGHRA, CDR2 YSYEKL. V lost 1 base, J lost 7 bases, and 11 bases lay in between. The CDR3 DNA follows: TGCGCCAGCAGCCAAGTTGAGGGGGGGAATTCACCCCTCCACTTT. Its protein product is CASSQVEGGNSPLHF.

The rearrangement uses TRBV19 and TRBJ2-2; maybe TRBD2 (5 bases). Germline V gene data show CDR1 as LNHDA and CDR2 as SQIVND (reference sequence). The germline V and J ends were trimmed by 5 bases and 0 bases, with 10 bases remaining between them. This CDR3 is built from 15 residues. The CDR3 region is CASSRRTANTGELFF. The CDR3 bases are TGTGCCAGTAGTCGAAGGACTGCGAACACCGGGGAGCTGTTTTTT.

The rearrangement uses TRBV18 and TRBJ2-5; D is possibly TRBD1 (6 bases). Germline V gives CDR1 KGHSH, CDR2 LQKENI. This CDR3 has 15 amino acids. V was shortened by 6 bases and J by 4 bases, with 18 bases between the two germline ends. Here the CDR3 reads CASSRGVQGIETQYF. The CDR3 DNA is TGTGCCAGCTCTAGAGGGGTCCAGGGGATAGAGACCCAGTACTTC.

The CDR3 region is CASSTRDSHEKLFF. The CDR3, as DNA: TGCGCCAGCAGCACCCGGGACAGTCACGAAAAACTGTTTTTT. The V call is TRBV5-1, the J call TRBJ1-4; 7 nucleotides agree with TRBD1. The CDR3 contains 14 residues. V was clipped by 4 bases and J by 8 bases; unmatched bases: 8. Germline V gene sequence: CDR1 SGHRS, CDR2 YFSETQ.

The CDR3 loop reads CASSLDLRGTNEQYF. The CDR3 region has the DNA TGTGCCAGCAGCTTAGACTTAAGGGGGACCAACGAGCAGTACTTC. The chain is built from TRBV7-2 and TRBJ2-7; weak D call: TRBD1 (6 bases). V shed 1 base and J shed 5 bases, with 15 bases lying between them. Germline CDR1 reads SGHTA; CDR2 reads FQGNSA. This CDR3 has 15 residues. Complete variable domain (other parts from reference TRBV7-2 and TRBJ2-7): GAGVSQSPSNKVTEKGKDVELRCDPISGHTALYWYRQSLGQGLEFLIYFQGNSAPDKSGLPSDRFSAERTGGSVSTLTIQRTQQEDSAVYLCASSLDLRGTNEQYFGPGTRLTVT.

In this sample, this clone turned up a few times. This chain joins TRBV28 and TRBJ2-2; D unclear. The CDR3 length is 14 residues. V lost 8 bases to trimming and J lost 2 bases, with 12 bases between them. Germline V gives CDR1 MDHEN, CDR2 SYDVKM. The CDR3 nucleotides are TGTGCCAGCGCTCTGCTACTCAACACCGGGGAGCTGTTTTTT. Protein sequence: CASALLLNTGELFF.

This clone was found once. The chain joins TRBV7-2 to TRBJ2-1; TRBD1 is a possible D gene (5 bases). Germline loops: CDR1 SGHTA, CDR2 FQGNSA. The V and J ends lost 2 bases and 5 bases respectively, with 13 bases between them. This CDR3 has 15 amino acids. CDR3 coding DNA: TGTGCCAGCAGCTTATTCGGCAGGGAAAACAATGAGCAGTTCTTC. Protein: CASSLFGRENNEQFF.

V and J are TRBV28 and TRBJ2-3; a possible D gene is TRBD1 (6 bases). This CDR3 has 12 amino acids. CDR1 and CDR2 from the germline V gene are MDHEN and SYDVKM. CDR3 residues: CATTGSTDTQYF. The CDR3 DNA follows: TGTGCTACTACAGGGTCCACAGATACGCAGTATTTT.